A single sample is the source of the 30 T cell receptor delta chains below, sequenced in a study of gamma-delta T cells after stem cell transplantation. TCRdb applied CATT to the RT-PCR reads for clone calling. Of more than 2,500 delta-chain clones listed, approximately 4.3% are singletons. The specimen was gamma-delta T cells. Every receptor here comes from a human donor. It is not recorded whose cells these are; they may come from a transplant donor.

This clone was detected a few times. A single base separates this from a much larger clone, so it may be a read error. The rearrangement joins TRDV2 to TRDJ1; 11 bases agree with TRDD3. The germline V gene encodes CDR1 GEAIGNYY and CDR2 EKD. The junction had 8 bases not matched to a gene; V was cut back by 3 bases and J by 3 bases. This CDR3 comprises 16 residues. The CDR3 region is CACDQLGDIWPDKLIF. In DNA, the CDR3 is TGTGCCTGTGACCAACTGGGGGATATTTGGCCCGATAAACTCATCTTT.

This clone has a handful of counts. As DNA, the CDR3 is TGTGCCTGTGACCTACTGGGGGATCACGATAAACTCATCTTT. The encoded protein is CACDLLGDHDKLIF. The chain has TRDV2 and TRDJ1; 10 nucleotides agree with TRDD3. This CDR3 region has 14 residues. Germline trimming cut 3 bases from V and 4 bases from J; bases unmatched to any gene: 4. CDR1 and CDR2 (germline): GEAIGNYY, EKD.

CDR3 region: CACDPLGALLGDTRLGYTDKLIF. DNA for the CDR3: TGTGCCTGTGACCCCCTGGGTGCGTTACTGGGGGATACAAGGCTGGGGTACACCGATAAACTCATCTTT. The chain is built from TRDV2 and TRDJ1, with 12 bases aligning to TRDD3. This CDR3 region has 23 residues. Per the germline V gene, CDR1 is GEAIGNYY and CDR2 is EKD. J gave up 0 bases and V 3 bases, and 25 bases lay outside the gene matches.

The rearrangement uses TRDV2 and TRDJ1; 10 nucleotides match TRDD3. The CDR3 consists of 18 residues. CDR1 GEAIGNYY and CDR2 EKD come from the germline V gene. The V segment lost 3 bases and the J segment 0 bases; nucleotides outside the gene matches: 12. The CDR3 spells CACDGPDRGIRNTDKLIF. CDR3 bases: TGTGCCTGTGACGGCCCTGACCGGGGGATACGCAACACCGATAAACTCATCTTT.

This clone is medium-sized (0.01 to 0.1%) in the sample. Other DNA sequences from this sample encode an identical CDR3 as well. The rearrangement uses TRDV2 and TRDJ1, with 8 bases identical to TRDD3. Germline V gives CDR1 GEAIGNYY, CDR2 EKD. This CDR3 spans 16 amino acids. The V gene end was trimmed by 0 bases and the J gene end by 0 bases; junction bases not matched to a gene: 5. The CDR3 DNA reads as TGTGCCTGTGACACCGTTGGTGGGGGATACACCGATAAACTCATCTTT. It encodes CACDTVGGGYTDKLIF.

Written as DNA, the CDR3 is TGTGCCTGTGACACCGTCTGGGGGCCTGGGGGTTACACCGATAAACTCATCTTT. Translated: CACDTVWGPGGYTDKLIF. The rearrangement uses TRDV2 and TRDJ1; 7 bases match TRDD3. The V segment lost 0 bases and the J segment 0 bases; nucleotides outside the gene matches: 12. Germline V CDR1 and CDR2: GEAIGNYY, EKD. The CDR3 length is 18 residues.

This clone was seen a handful of times. A much larger clone differs by one base, so this may be a read error. Other DNA sequences from this sample encode an identical CDR3 as well. V is TRDV2 and J is TRDJ1, with 13 positions matching TRDD3. Germline V CDR1 and CDR2: GEAIGNYY, EKD. CDR3 size: 19 residues. CDR3 sequence: CACDTLTGGYARPVDKLIF. For the CDR3, the DNA is TGTGCCTGCGACACCCTTACTGGGGGATACGCTCGCCCTGTCGATAAACTCATCTTT.

As concerns this clone: Since a much larger clone is just one base distant, this may be a read error. This sequence joins TRDV2 and TRDJ1; a possible D gene is TRDD3 (6 bases). Germline CDR1 and CDR2: GEAIGNYY and EKD. CDR3 length equals 16 residues. CDR3 sequence reads: CACNTVGIPSADKLIF. The DNA of the CDR3 is TGTGCCTGTAACACTGTGGGGATCCCGTCGGCCGATAAACTCATCTTT.

This clone was observed a few times. At one of its ends the junction is not consistent with the germline gene, which may arise from a read error. The V call is TRDV2, the J call TRDJ3, with 13 nucleotides matching TRDD3. From germline, CDR1 is GEAIGNYY and CDR2 EKD. CDR3 length: 21 amino acids. CDR3 residues: CACDPILGDTPSSWGTRQMFF. In DNA form, the CDR3 reads TGTGCCTGTGACCCCATACTGGGGGATACGCCAAGCTCCTGGGGCACCCGACAGATGTTTTTC.

This clone was detected a few times. Only one base separates this from a far larger clonotype, so it likely reflects a read error. Other DNA sequences in this specimen translate into the identical CDR3. This chain connects TRDV2 to TRDJ1, with 8 positions matching TRDD3. The CDR3 is 18 residues long. CDR1 and CDR2 from the germline V gene are GEAIGNYY and EKD. The ends lost 1 base at V and 4 bases at J; junction bases unmatched: 16. The CDR3 spells CACDTVRGLGIHGDKLIF. The CDR3 nucleotides are TGTGCCTGTGACACTGTACGGGGACTGGGGATACATGGCGATAAACTCATCTTT.

J is TRDJ1 and V is TRDV2; 12 nucleotides agree with TRDD3. The CDR3 has 20 amino acids. V shed 0 bases, J shed 0 bases, and the junction held 13 bases outside the gene matches. Per the germline V gene, CDR1 is GEAIGNYY and CDR2 is EKD. The CDR3 sequence: CACDTVLGDTLGKYTDKLIF. DNA for the CDR3: TGTGCCTGTGACACCGTGCTGGGGGATACGCTTGGGAAGTACACCGATAAACTCATCTTT.

This clone was seen a few times. Other DNA sequences from this sample encode an identical CDR3 as well. The J gene is TRDJ3, the V gene TRDV2, with 13 bases aligning to TRDD3. Germline trimming cut 1 base from V and 1 base from J; bases unmatched to any gene: 3. The CDR3 consists of 19 residues. Germline assignment: CDR1 GEAIGNYY and CDR2 EKD. Here the CDR3 reads CACDTLLGDTSWDTRQMFF. Here the CDR3 DNA reads TGTGCCTGTGACACACTACTGGGGGATACGTCCTGGGACACCCGACAGATGTTTTTC.

Comment on this clone: Other DNA variants within this sample encode the same CDR3. V is TRDV2 and J is TRDJ1, with TRDD3 matching over 13 bases. The CDR3 covers 19 residues. Germline values: CDR1 GEAIGNYY, CDR2 EKD. The J segment lost 3 bases and the V segment lost 1 base, leaving 13 bases of the junction unmatched. CDR3 sequence reads: CACDTIQTGGYAIPDKLIF. CDR3 coding DNA: TGTGCCTGTGACACAATCCAAACTGGGGGATACGCCATCCCCGATAAACTCATCTTT.

This clone turned up a few times. This chain uses TRDV2 with TRDJ1; D might be TRDD3 (6 bases). CDR1 is GEAIGNYY, CDR2 EKD, per germline. The germline V and J ends were trimmed by 0 bases and 0 bases, with 16 bases remaining between them. The CDR3 has 17 amino acids. CDR3 sequence (DNA): TGTGCCTGTGACACCCTGGGGACCCGGGTGTACACCGATAAACTCATCTTT. Translation gives CACDTLGTRVYTDKLIF.

This clone was counted a few times. TCRdb attributes to this sequence the protein of a much larger clone, which differs from the DNA translation at residue 9; a read error is likely, and the protein displayed is translated from the DNA. The DNA of the CDR3 is TGTGCCTGTGATCCTCTACTGGGGGAAACCGTGTACACCGATAAACTCATCTTT. This sequence encodes CACDPLLGETVYTDKLIF. The chain is built from TRDV2 and TRDJ1; 9 bases agree with TRDD3. V lost 4 bases and J lost 0; bases outside the gene matches: 14. Germline CDR1 and CDR2: GEAIGNYY and EKD. CDR3 length equals 18 residues.

This clone is termed medium-sized. The chain is built from TRDV2 and TRDJ1; TRDD3 might be the D (6 bases). The CDR3 runs to 15 residues. Per germline, CDR1 GEAIGNYY and CDR2 EKD. V was cut by 0 bases and J by 0 bases, with 10 bases left in between. CDR3: CACDTLVGDTDKLIF. The CDR3 DNA sequence: TGTGCCTGTGACACCTTGGTGGGGGACACCGATAAACTCATCTTT.

This clone was observed a handful of times. Since a far larger clone is one base different, this is likely a read error. In the same sample, other DNA sequences code for this CDR3. The chain employs TRDV2 and TRDJ1, with TRDD3 matching over 8 bases. Germline assignment: CDR1 GEAIGNYY and CDR2 EKD. The CDR3 extends over 16 amino acids. CDR3: CACDPLTGGNTDKLIF. In nucleotides, the CDR3 is TGTGCCTGTGACCCCCTTACTGGGGGTAACACCGATAAACTTATCTTT.

This clone was seen a handful of times. The rearrangement links TRDV2 to TRDJ1, with 13 bases fitting TRDD3. CDR3 size: 18 residues. Per germline, CDR1 GEAIGNYY and CDR2 EKD. The V and J ends lost 3 bases and 0 bases, in that order; junction bases with no gene match: 9. The CDR3 DNA reads TGTGCCTGTGACCCCGTACTGGGGGATACGGGGTACACCGATAAACTCATCTTT. It specifies CACDPVLGDTGYTDKLIF.

The chain couples TRDV2 to TRDJ1, with TRDD3 matching 13 bases. Germline CDR1 is GEAIGNYY and CDR2 is EKD. The CDR3 runs 22 residues. After removal of 3 bases from V and 6 bases from J, the junction contained 27 bases not matched to a gene. The CDR3 protein is CACDSLLGDTLHRSESYHKLIF. The CDR3 region has the DNA TGTGCCTGTGACTCCTTACTGGGGGATACGCTACATAGGTCAGAGTCATATCATAAACTCATCTTT.

A few counts support this clone. The chain carries TRDV2 and TRDJ1, with D tentatively TRDD3 (9 bases). V was trimmed by 0 bases and J by 1 base, leaving 29 bases between them. This CDR3 has 21 residues. The germline V gene has CDR1 GEAIGNYY and CDR2 EKD. The CDR3 region is CACDTLQLPTGGRGSTDKLIF. CDR3 DNA: TGTGCCTGTGACACCTTGCAACTTCCTACTGGGGGACGAGGGAGCACCGATAAACTCATCTTT.

V gene TRDV2 combines with J gene TRDJ1; 10 bases are shared with TRDD3. J gave up 0 bases and V 3 bases, and 15 bases lay outside the gene matches. This CDR3 comprises 19 residues. Germline-derived CDR1 and CDR2 are GEAIGNYY and EKD. The CDR3 region is CACDSLLGDERGHTDKLIF. The CDR3 DNA sequence: TGTGCCTGTGACTCGCTACTGGGGGATGAGAGGGGTCACACCGATAAACTCATCTTT.

By share of the sample, this clone is medium-sized (0.01 to 0.1%). The chain couples TRDV2 to TRDJ3; 9 bases fit TRDD3. Germline CDR1 is GEAIGNYY and CDR2 is EKD. This CDR3 spans 21 amino acids. J lost 0 bases, V lost 0 bases, and 11 bases had no gene match. The CDR3 DNA sequence: TGTGCCTGTGACACCGTCGTTAGGGGATACGCATACTCCTGGGACACCCGACAGATGTTTTTC. Its protein is CACDTVVRGYAYSWDTRQMFF.

This chain uses TRDV2 with TRDJ1; 10 nucleotides agree with TRDD3. CDR3 size: 16 residues. Germline CDR1 GEAIGNYY, CDR2 EKD. V dropped 1 base and J dropped 2; count of bases not matched to a gene: 6. The chain's CDR3 is CACDTLLLGDTDKLIF. The CDR3 DNA follows: TGTGCCTGTGACACTCTTTTACTGGGGGATACCGATAAACTCATCTTT.

V gene TRDV2 combines with J gene TRDJ1; 9 nucleotides line up with TRDD3. Looked up from germline, CDR1 is GEAIGNYY and CDR2 is EKD. The CDR3 totals 19 residues. V was pared by 0 bases and J by 0 bases, with 13 bases of the junction left unmatched. The CDR3 sequence is CACDTVGTGGHKYTDKLIF. Here the CDR3 DNA reads TGTGCCTGTGACACCGTGGGTACTGGGGGACATAAGTACACCGATAAACTCATCTTT.

This clone is categorized as medium-sized. This chain links TRDV2 with TRDJ1; 13 positions match TRDD3. Losses at the gene ends were 3 bases for V and 7 bases for J; bases not matched to a gene: 13. The CDR3 extends over 17 amino acids. Germline values: CDR1 GEAIGNYY, CDR2 EKD. The CDR3 sequence: CACDFLLGDTRGGKLIF. The CDR3 nucleotides read TGTGCCTGTGACTTCTTACTGGGGGATACGCGAGGGGGTAAACTCATCTTT.

Relative to its sample, this clone is medium-sized. This sequence joins TRDV2 and TRDJ2; 7 nucleotides match TRDD3. Germline trimming cut 1 base from V and 0 bases from J; bases unmatched to any gene: 13. Germline CDR1 and CDR2: GEAIGNYY and EKD. The CDR3 is made up of 19 amino acids. The CDR3 DNA is TGTGCCTGTGACACTCTTAGTACTGGGGATCAAGCTTTGACAGCACAACTCTTCTTT. Amino acids: CACDTLSTGDQALTAQLFF.

The genes are TRDV2 and TRDJ1; 11 bases map to TRDD3. This CDR3 spans 19 amino acids. Germline V gives CDR1 GEAIGNYY, CDR2 EKD. J gave up 3 bases and V 3 bases, and 17 bases lay outside the gene matches. The CDR3: CACDRLPTRLGDSADKLIF. Here the CDR3 DNA reads TGTGCCTGTGACCGCCTTCCTACGCGACTGGGGGATAGCGCCGATAAACTCATCTTT.

This clone has only a few counts. A far bigger clonotype differs at one base, so this is likely a read error. Other DNA sequences of this sample code for an identical CDR3. V gene TRDV2 combines with J gene TRDJ1; 9 nucleotides match TRDD3. The CDR3 runs 20 residues. The germline V gene encodes CDR1 GEAIGNYY and CDR2 EKD. V was clipped by 3 bases and J by 3 bases; unmatched bases: 22. The CDR3 DNA sequence: TGTGCCTGTGACCCCACTTCCCCTGTACTGGGGGACGGTTGGGCCGATAAACTCATCTTT. This sequence encodes CACDPTSPVLGDGWADKLIF.

This clone was seen a handful of times. This chain connects TRDV2 to TRDJ1; TRDD3 aligns across 9 bases. The CDR3 extends over 15 amino acids. Germline loops: CDR1 GEAIGNYY, CDR2 EKD. V gave up 3 bases and J gave up 2 bases; unmatched junction bases: 6. CDR3 region: CACDPLGDSTDKLIF. CDR3 nucleotides: TGTGCCTGTGACCCGCTGGGGGATTCGACCGATAAACTCATCTTT.

By sample fraction, this clone is medium-sized. The rearrangement joins TRDV2 to TRDJ1, with TRDD3 identical over 10 bases. Germline CDR1 GEAIGNYY, CDR2 EKD. V shed 5 bases and J 3 bases; nucleotides not matched to a gene: 11. This CDR3 is 16 amino acids long. The CDR3 nucleotides read TGTGCCTGTGTCCCCCTACGGGGGGATACGTCCGATAAACTCATCTTT. Its protein is CACVPLRGDTSDKLIF.